Detailed here is one T cell receptor beta chain. Using immunoSEQ multiplex PCR, the repertoire was profiled, and TCRdb retains in-frame clones only, with some absent. The data contain 100,000 or so clones, around 90% of them singletons. This sample stems from a study of blood T cell repertoires in COVID-19. About the research overall: Specimens from acute and convalescent COVID-19 originated in the United States, Italy and Spain. T cells, B-cell-depleted T cells, or PBMCs provided the cDNA or gDNA that served as material.

The origin of this receptor is a woman aged 55-70 years with acute or convalescent COVID-19. Sequenced sample: peripheral blood.

This CDR3 reads CASRTQGAIINEQFF. CDR3 in DNA: TGCGCCAGCAGAACCCAGGGGGCGATAATAAATGAGCAGTTCTTC. V gene TRBV5-1 combines with J gene TRBJ2-1, with 8 bases aligning to TRBD1. The CDR3 contains 15 residues. V dropped 5 bases and J dropped 7; count of bases not matched to a gene: 11. The germline V gene encodes CDR1 SGHRS and CDR2 YFSETQ.